This T cell receptor beta chain was profiled in a study of CD8+CD57+ T cells in acquired aplastic anemia. Whole-study results and caveats: Found in both controls and patients were almost 30 CD8+ CDR3 sequences. Patients showed no significant difference from controls in CD8+ Simpson's diversity.

Turning to this clonotype: Its specificity is unknown.

Genomic DNA served as template for TCR beta VDJ and CDR3 profiling. TCRdb ran MiXCR on the reads and lists one entry per CDR3 protein. The sample has 150,000 to 200,000 distinct CDR3 sequences, 64% seen once. This sequence was found in a human donor with severe aplastic anemia or a healthy control (not recorded which). Input material: sorted CD4+, CD8+, or CD8+CD57+ T cells (not recorded which) from PBMCs.

CDR3 residues: CAIQGAQRADEQFF. CDR3 DNA: TGTGCCATACAGGGGGCACAGAGGGCAGATGAGCAGTTCTTC. V gene TRBV2 combines with J gene TRBJ2-1; 9 bases map to TRBD1. In germline, CDR1 is SNHLY, CDR2 FYNNEI. Trimming at V came to 10 bases and at J to 8 bases, leaving 12 bases not matched to a gene. This CDR3 has 14 residues.